These T cell receptor beta chains were read from a single sample in a study of beta chain features in type 1 diabetes. Here immunoSEQ multiplex PCR was the method, and the copy in TCRdb shows in-frame clones only, minus some. Here the sample spans about 39,000 clones, over 45% being singletons. The sample taken for sequencing was central memory CD4+ T cells from blood. These receptors were obtained from a woman under 30 in good health. Each CDR3 is given with its conserved first and last residue. Each record gives: V gene, clone size, J gene, CDR3 protein. The size entry is marked missing in some rows and otherwise reads once, few, many or a size class.

TRBV5-1	.	TRBJ1-2	CASSPVGGNYGYTF
TRBV5-6	few	TRBJ2-5	CASGTRGKETQYF
TRBV10-3	.	TRBJ2-7	CAISEFGSGGEQYF
TRBV6-1	.	TRBJ2-7	CASSGGVVGGTYEQYF
TRBV29-1	.	TRBJ2-7	CSVETGTGLDEQYF
TRBV18	once	TRBJ2-1	CASSPGLAGEQFF
TRBV28	.	TRBJ1-5	CASYRGTDYSNQPQHF
TRBV10-2	once	TRBJ2-1	CASSPDSPGVNEQFF
TRBV5-6	medium-sized	TRBJ2-1	CASSLQSSGGVYNEQFF
TRBV7-9	.	TRBJ2-3	CASSPSSGSADTQYF
TRBV30	.	TRBJ1-2	CAGKRTGLTYGYTF
TRBV7-2	few	TRBJ2-5	CASSLVLPGTSGRKTQYF
TRBV15	.	TRBJ2-2	CATSSTSGSNTGELFF
TRBV5-1	.	TRBJ1-2	CASSYGSQGDYGYTF
TRBV12-5	.	TRBJ1-1	CASGPGHPMNTEAFF
TRBV28	.	TRBJ2-7	CASVGTGVYEQYF
TRBV29-1	.	TRBJ1-2	CSAVRTGFYTF
TRBV29-1	.	TRBJ1-1	CSVGRPNTEAFF
TRBV5-1	.	TRBJ2-1	CASSLASGRNEQFF
TRBV30	.	TRBJ2-7	CAWTTGSWDEQYF
TRBV5-1	.	TRBJ2-7	CASSLDGRGVYEQYF
TRBV23-1	few	TRBJ1-1	CASSPQRGVRSYRGAFF
TRBV6-5	few	TRBJ2-1	CASSYSFRDQNNEQFF
TRBV7-9	few	TRBJ1-1	CASSLILRGAFF
TRBV19	few	TRBJ2-1	CASSRTGVWGNEQFF